These T cell receptor beta chains were read from a single sample in a study of identical twins. TCRdb recomputed calls from the 5' RACE reads with MiXCR, one row per CDR3 protein. The sample yields roughly 750,000 distinct CDR3 sequences, less than 25% seen once. Separately, the same data were catalogued under a study of T cells expressing NK-cell markers.

The sequencing input was PBMCs. These receptor sequences come from a woman younger than 30 in good health. Each CDR3 is given with its conserved first and last residue. Fields, in order: D gene, V gene, J gene, clone size, CDR3 protein, CDR3 DNA. The D gene is left open where the match is weak. The listing skips clone size in some rows; elsewhere it reads once, few, many or a size class.

d_call: .; v_call: TRBV12-3/TRBV12-4; j_call: TRBJ2-7; clone_size: .; cdr3_aa: CASSIPGQIHEQYF; cdr3_nt: TGTGCCAGCAGCATCCCCGGACAGATCCACGAGCAGTACTTC
d_call: TRBD2; v_call: TRBV20-1; j_call: TRBJ2-7; clone_size: medium-sized; cdr3_aa: CSARVMEREYEQYF; cdr3_nt: TGCAGTGCTAGAGTTATGGAGCGGGAGTACGAGCAGTACTTC
d_call: TRBD2; v_call: TRBV9; j_call: TRBJ2-7; clone_size: .; cdr3_aa: CASSLSGGYSYEQYF; cdr3_nt: TGTGCCAGCAGCCTTAGCGGGGGGTACTCCTACGAGCAGTACTTC
d_call: TRBD1; v_call: TRBV12-3/TRBV12-4; j_call: TRBJ2-7; clone_size: .; cdr3_aa: CASSPTDRVVFYEQYF; cdr3_nt: TGTGCCAGCAGTCCCACGGACAGGGTCGTTTTCTACGAGCAGTACTTC
d_call: .; v_call: TRBV9; j_call: TRBJ2-3; clone_size: few; cdr3_aa: CASSVRPGTDTQYF; cdr3_nt: TGTGCCAGCAGCGTGCGCCCCGGCACAGATACGCAGTATTTT
d_call: TRBD1; v_call: TRBV27; j_call: TRBJ2-7; clone_size: few; cdr3_aa: CASSLLPVGDRAQQYF; cdr3_nt: TGTGCCAGCAGTTTGCTCCCCGTGGGGGACAGGGCGCAGCAGTACTTC
d_call: .; v_call: TRBV7-9; j_call: TRBJ1-1; clone_size: .; cdr3_aa: CASSFSQDTEAFF; cdr3_nt: TGTGCCAGCAGCTTCTCGCAGGACACTGAAGCTTTCTTT
d_call: .; v_call: TRBV6-5; j_call: TRBJ2-7; clone_size: .; cdr3_aa: CASSYGPGGYYEQYF; cdr3_nt: TGTGCCAGCAGTTATGGTCCAGGAGGGTATTACGAGCAGTACTTC
d_call: .; v_call: TRBV7-9; j_call: TRBJ2-7; clone_size: few; cdr3_aa: CASSPGTGEQYF; cdr3_nt: TGTGCCAGCAGCCCCGGGACCGGCGAGCAGTACTTC
d_call: TRBD1; v_call: TRBV29-1; j_call: TRBJ2-2; clone_size: .; cdr3_aa: CSVDGTGSGELFF; cdr3_nt: TGCAGCGTGGACGGGACAGGGTCCGGGGAGCTGTTTTTT
d_call: TRBD1; v_call: TRBV4-2; j_call: TRBJ1-1; clone_size: few; cdr3_aa: CASSHFRGRAFF; cdr3_nt: TGTGCCAGCAGCCACTTCAGGGGGCGAGCTTTCTTT
d_call: .; v_call: TRBV20-1; j_call: TRBJ2-7; clone_size: .; cdr3_aa: CSARDGGTAYEQYF; cdr3_nt: TGCAGTGCTAGAGATGGGGGTACAGCCTACGAGCAGTACTTC
d_call: TRBD2; v_call: TRBV7-2; j_call: TRBJ2-1; clone_size: .; cdr3_aa: CASSSGRAFNEQFF; cdr3_nt: TGTGCCAGCAGCAGCGGGAGGGCCTTTAATGAGCAGTTCTTC
d_call: TRBD1; v_call: TRBV12-3/TRBV12-4; j_call: TRBJ2-3; clone_size: many; cdr3_aa: CASSPGQGIGTQYF; cdr3_nt: TGTGCCAGCAGTCCGGGACAGGGGATCGGTACGCAGTATTTT
d_call: .; v_call: TRBV20-1; j_call: TRBJ2-4; clone_size: few; cdr3_aa: CSASGARSVENIQYF; cdr3_nt: TGCAGTGCTAGTGGGGCTAGATCTGTGGAGAACATTCAGTACTTC
d_call: TRBD2; v_call: TRBV25-1; j_call: TRBJ2-5; clone_size: .; cdr3_aa: CASGLAGQETQYF; cdr3_nt: TGTGCCAGCGGATTAGCGGGGCAAGAGACCCAGTACTTC
d_call: .; v_call: TRBV12-3/TRBV12-4; j_call: TRBJ1-5; clone_size: few; cdr3_aa: CASRSAQGMPQHF; cdr3_nt: TGTGCCAGCAGATCAGCCCAGGGGATGCCCCAGCATTTT
d_call: .; v_call: TRBV5-1; j_call: TRBJ2-7; clone_size: many; cdr3_aa: CASRKGYEQYF; cdr3_nt: TGCGCCAGCAGGAAGGGTTACGAGCAGTACTTC
d_call: TRBD1; v_call: TRBV12-3/TRBV12-4; j_call: TRBJ1-4; clone_size: .; cdr3_aa: CASSSSFPGQGYEKLFF; cdr3_nt: TGTGCCAGCAGTTCCTCCTTTCCGGGACAGGGCTATGAAAAACTGTTTTTT
d_call: .; v_call: TRBV20-1; j_call: TRBJ2-3; clone_size: .; cdr3_aa: CSARRDQPDTQYF; cdr3_nt: TGCAGTGCTAGACGGGACCAGCCAGATACGCAGTATTTT
d_call: TRBD2; v_call: TRBV14; j_call: TRBJ2-7; clone_size: .; cdr3_aa: CASSRTSGLYEQYF; cdr3_nt: TGTGCCAGCAGCCGGACTAGCGGTCTCTACGAGCAGTACTTC
d_call: TRBD1; v_call: TRBV20-1; j_call: TRBJ2-1; clone_size: .; cdr3_aa: CSARMDRTYNEQFF; cdr3_nt: TGCAGTGCTAGAATGGACAGGACATACAATGAGCAGTTCTTC
d_call: .; v_call: TRBV20-1; j_call: TRBJ2-7; clone_size: .; cdr3_aa: CSARGREPYEQYF; cdr3_nt: TGCAGTGCCCGGGGGCGGGAGCCGTACGAGCAGTACTTC
d_call: TRBD1; v_call: TRBV20-1; j_call: TRBJ2-1; clone_size: few; cdr3_aa: CSARGTEVYNEQFF; cdr3_nt: TGCAGTGCTAGGGGGACAGAAGTCTACAATGAGCAGTTCTTC
d_call: .; v_call: TRBV20-1; j_call: TRBJ2-1; clone_size: few; cdr3_aa: CSARDLGHPYNEQFF; cdr3_nt: TGCAGTGCTAGAGACCTGGGACACCCATACAATGAGCAGTTCTTC
d_call: TRBD1; v_call: TRBV28; j_call: TRBJ2-7; clone_size: .; cdr3_aa: CASSLLPGTDPRGQYF; cdr3_nt: TGTGCCAGCAGTTTATTGCCCGGGACAGATCCCCGGGGGCAGTACTTC
d_call: TRBD2; v_call: TRBV20-1; j_call: TRBJ2-7; clone_size: few; cdr3_aa: CSAAGLAVPKRTYEQYF; cdr3_nt: TGCAGTGCTGCGGGACTAGCGGTTCCTAAACGAACCTACGAGCAGTACTTC
d_call: .; v_call: TRBV28; j_call: TRBJ2-7; clone_size: .; cdr3_aa: CASSSPGSRSSYEQYF; cdr3_nt: TGTGCCAGCAGCTCCCCCGGGTCCAGAAGCTCCTACGAGCAGTACTTC
d_call: .; v_call: TRBV29-1; j_call: TRBJ2-1; clone_size: many; cdr3_aa: CSVKRGGSGATHYNEQFF; cdr3_nt: TGCAGCGTGAAAAGGGGGGGCTCCGGCGCAACCCACTACAATGAGCAGTTCTTC
d_call: .; v_call: TRBV20-1; j_call: TRBJ2-6; clone_size: few; cdr3_aa: CSASHSPSSGANVLTF; cdr3_nt: TGCAGTGCTAGCCATAGCCCGAGCTCTGGGGCCAACGTCCTGACTTTC
d_call: .; v_call: TRBV12-3/TRBV12-4; j_call: TRBJ2-7; clone_size: few; cdr3_aa: CASSLRQVQYF; cdr3_nt: TGTGCCAGCAGTTTGAGGCAGGTGCAGTACTTC
d_call: TRBD1; v_call: TRBV5-1; j_call: TRBJ2-3; clone_size: few; cdr3_aa: CASSLGQGRPDTQYF; cdr3_nt: TGCGCCAGCAGCTTGGGACAGGGTAGGCCAGATACGCAGTATTTT
d_call: TRBD2; v_call: TRBV11-2; j_call: TRBJ2-7; clone_size: .; cdr3_aa: CASSHLPGLAPLEQYF; cdr3_nt: TGTGCCAGCAGCCATCTCCCGGGACTAGCACCTCTGGAGCAGTACTTC
d_call: .; v_call: TRBV6-1; j_call: TRBJ2-1; clone_size: many; cdr3_aa: CASTLGLSPYNEQFF; cdr3_nt: TGTGCCAGCACCCTAGGTCTGTCCCCCTACAATGAGCAGTTCTTC
d_call: TRBD2; v_call: TRBV4-3; j_call: TRBJ2-1; clone_size: few; cdr3_aa: CASSQVIGLAGDEQFF; cdr3_nt: TGCGCCAGCAGCCAAGTAATAGGACTAGCGGGAGATGAGCAGTTCTTC
d_call: .; v_call: TRBV20-1; j_call: TRBJ2-7; clone_size: .; cdr3_aa: CSATWSRGHEQYF; cdr3_nt: TGCAGTGCTACCTGGTCCAGGGGCCACGAGCAGTACTTC
d_call: TRBD2; v_call: TRBV6-1; j_call: TRBJ2-3; clone_size: .; cdr3_aa: CASNIAGGNTDTQYF; cdr3_nt: TGTGCCAGCAACATAGCGGGGGGGAACACAGATACGCAGTATTTT
d_call: .; v_call: TRBV3-1; j_call: TRBJ2-3; clone_size: few; cdr3_aa: CASSLGPPGPDTQYF; cdr3_nt: TGTGCCAGCAGCCTCGGGCCTCCCGGCCCAGATACGCAGTATTTT
d_call: TRBD2; v_call: TRBV20-1; j_call: TRBJ2-1; clone_size: .; cdr3_aa: CSAGRGGAFRNEQFF; cdr3_nt: TGCAGTGCCGGACGCGGGGGGGCCTTTCGGAATGAGCAGTTCTTC
d_call: TRBD1; v_call: TRBV29-1; j_call: TRBJ2-5; clone_size: few; cdr3_aa: CSGSTGGETQYF; cdr3_nt: TGCAGCGGATCGACAGGGGGAGAGACCCAGTACTTC
d_call: TRBD2; v_call: TRBV20-1; j_call: TRBJ2-3; clone_size: .; cdr3_aa: CSARVGTRSTDTQYF; cdr3_nt: TGCAGTGCTAGAGTTGGGACTAGGAGCACAGATACGCAGTATTTT
d_call: .; v_call: TRBV12-3/TRBV12-4; j_call: TRBJ2-2; clone_size: many; cdr3_aa: CATLNTGELFF; cdr3_nt: TGTGCCACCTTGAACACCGGGGAGCTGTTTTTT
d_call: .; v_call: TRBV4-3; j_call: TRBJ2-3; clone_size: .; cdr3_aa: CASSQDRVTQYF; cdr3_nt: TGCGCCAGCAGCCAAGACAGGGTTACGCAGTATTTT
d_call: .; v_call: TRBV20-1; j_call: TRBJ1-2; clone_size: .; cdr3_aa: CSARDPSGYTF; cdr3_nt: TGCAGTGCTAGAGATCCAAGTGGCTACACCTTC
d_call: TRBD2; v_call: TRBV20-1; j_call: TRBJ2-1; clone_size: many; cdr3_aa: CSAPMIAGPYNEQFF; cdr3_nt: TGCAGTGCTCCGATGATAGCGGGCCCCTACAATGAGCAGTTCTTC
d_call: .; v_call: TRBV5-1; j_call: TRBJ1-4; clone_size: many; cdr3_aa: CASSLSTRGNEKLFF; cdr3_nt: TGCGCCAGCAGCTTATCGACACGGGGGAATGAAAAACTGTTTTTT
d_call: TRBD1; v_call: TRBV7-2; j_call: TRBJ1-6; clone_size: .; cdr3_aa: CASSLQVRGESPLHF; cdr3_nt: TGTGCCAGCAGCTTACAGGTCAGGGGGGAGTCACCCCTCCACTTT
d_call: TRBD2; v_call: TRBV7-2; j_call: TRBJ2-5; clone_size: many; cdr3_aa: CASSLALAGGQETQYF; cdr3_nt: TGTGCCAGCAGCTTGGCGTTAGCGGGGGGCCAAGAGACCCAGTACTTC
d_call: .; v_call: TRBV11-3; j_call: TRBJ2-5; clone_size: .; cdr3_aa: CASSLGGGSFQETQYF; cdr3_nt: TGTGCCAGCAGCTTAGGCGGGGGCAGCTTCCAAGAGACCCAGTACTTC
d_call: TRBD1; v_call: TRBV13; j_call: TRBJ2-7; clone_size: .; cdr3_aa: CASRGTGTGENEQYF; cdr3_nt: TGTGCCAGCCGGGGTACCGGGACAGGGGAAAACGAGCAGTACTTC
d_call: .; v_call: TRBV12-3/TRBV12-4; j_call: TRBJ2-7; clone_size: .; cdr3_aa: CTCSPTRIGLPFSYEQYF; cdr3_nt: TGTACCTGCAGTCCTACACGGATTGGGTTACCCTTCTCCTACGAGCAGTACTTC
d_call: .; v_call: TRBV3-1; j_call: TRBJ2-2; clone_size: .; cdr3_aa: CASSQGWGTGELFF; cdr3_nt: TGTGCCAGCAGCCAAGGTTGGGGAACCGGGGAGCTGTTTTTT
d_call: .; v_call: TRBV6-6; j_call: TRBJ1-2; clone_size: .; cdr3_aa: CASRPRQEDGYTF; cdr3_nt: TGTGCCAGCAGGCCGAGACAGGAAGATGGCTACACCTTC
d_call: .; v_call: TRBV20-1; j_call: TRBJ2-5; clone_size: few; cdr3_aa: CSARAKGLGGQETQYF; cdr3_nt: TGCAGTGCTAGGGCAAAAGGGCTCGGCGGCCAAGAGACCCAGTACTTC
d_call: .; v_call: TRBV6-5; j_call: TRBJ1-3; clone_size: .; cdr3_aa: CASSYAVSSGNTIYF; cdr3_nt: TGTGCCAGCAGTTACGCTGTTAGCTCTGGAAACACCATATATTTT
d_call: .; v_call: TRBV18; j_call: TRBJ2-6; clone_size: few; cdr3_aa: CASSPPRSSGANVLTF; cdr3_nt: TGTGCCAGCTCACCACCGCGGTCCTCTGGGGCCAACGTCCTGACTTTC
d_call: .; v_call: TRBV6-1; j_call: TRBJ2-3; clone_size: .; cdr3_aa: CASSPKRASTDTQYF; cdr3_nt: TGTGCCAGCAGTCCAAAAAGGGCTAGCACAGATACGCAGTATTTT
d_call: TRBD2; v_call: TRBV20-1; j_call: TRBJ2-1; clone_size: few; cdr3_aa: CSARLAGIYNEQFF; cdr3_nt: TGCAGTGCTAGACTAGCGGGGATATACAATGAGCAGTTCTTC
d_call: .; v_call: TRBV7-9; j_call: TRBJ1-6; clone_size: few; cdr3_aa: CASSFRFPGHINSPLHF; cdr3_nt: TGTGCCAGCAGCTTTAGATTTCCGGGACACATAAATTCACCCCTCCACTTT